This entry describes one T cell receptor (beta chain). Its specificity is unknown. V lost 2 bases, J lost 7 bases, and 6 bases stayed unmatched. The germline V gene encodes CDR1 SGHNT and CDR2 YYREEE (reference sequence). CDR3 length equals 14 residues. Using immunoSEQ multiplex PCR, the repertoire was profiled, and TCRdb retains in-frame clones only, with some absent. The top ten clones hold less than 4% of a sample with approximately 60,000 clones, approximately 90% of them seen once. This specimen comes from a study of cytomegalovirus exposure and HLA in healthy donors. Study-level points and caveats: Subsequent analysis of the 120 or so validation repertoires found a tendency for first-cohort TCR clusters to co-occur. It was reportedly the case that the classifier diagnosed cytomegalovirus status with high specificity and sensitivity.

From the 120-subject validation cohort, which was separate from the roughly 710-subject first cohort, the donors were drawn. This chain uses TRBV5-4 with TRBJ1-2; 9 positions match TRBD1. The sequencing sample was made of PBMCs. The sequence derives from a man aged 18 to 35 in good health and CMV-seronegative. DNA of the CDR3: TGTGCCAGCAGCTTTCCGGGACAGGGTTTTGGCTACACCTTC. Its protein is CASSFPGQGFGYTF. The whole variable domain, remainder taken from reference TRBV5-4 and TRBJ1-2, is ETGVTQSPTHLIKTRGQQVTLRCSSQSGHNTVSWYQQALGQGPQFIFQYYREEENGRGNFPPRFSGLQFPNYSSELNVNALELDDSALYLCASSFPGQGFGYTFGSGTRLTVV.